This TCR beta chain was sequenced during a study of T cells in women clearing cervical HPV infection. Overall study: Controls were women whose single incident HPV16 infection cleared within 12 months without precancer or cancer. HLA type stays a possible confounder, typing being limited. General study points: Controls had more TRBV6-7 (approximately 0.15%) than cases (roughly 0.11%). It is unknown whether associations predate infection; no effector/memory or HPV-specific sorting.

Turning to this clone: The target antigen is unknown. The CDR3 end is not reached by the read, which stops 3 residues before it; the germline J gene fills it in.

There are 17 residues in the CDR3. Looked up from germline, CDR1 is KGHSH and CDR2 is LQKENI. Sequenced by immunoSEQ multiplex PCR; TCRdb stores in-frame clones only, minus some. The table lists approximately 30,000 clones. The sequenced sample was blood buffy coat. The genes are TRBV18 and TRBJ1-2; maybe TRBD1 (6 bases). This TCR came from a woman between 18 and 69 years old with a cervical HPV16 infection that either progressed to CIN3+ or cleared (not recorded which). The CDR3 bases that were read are TGTGCCAGCTCACCATCCTTACTAGCGGGGGCTTCGGGCGAC. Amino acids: CASSPSLLAGASGD. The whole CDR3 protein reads CASSPSLLAGASGDYTF.